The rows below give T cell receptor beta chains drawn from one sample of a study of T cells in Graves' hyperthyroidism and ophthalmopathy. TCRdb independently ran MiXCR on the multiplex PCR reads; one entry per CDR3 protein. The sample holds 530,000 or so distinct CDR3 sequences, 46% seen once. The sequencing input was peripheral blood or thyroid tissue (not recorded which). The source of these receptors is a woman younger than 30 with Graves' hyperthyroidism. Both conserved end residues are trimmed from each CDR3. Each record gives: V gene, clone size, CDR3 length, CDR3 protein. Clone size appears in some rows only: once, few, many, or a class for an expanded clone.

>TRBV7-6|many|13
ASSEGRQILTEAF
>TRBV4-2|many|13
ASSLDGTDSYEQY
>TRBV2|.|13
ASSEARGGANVLT
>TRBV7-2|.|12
ASSQGTSGYGYT
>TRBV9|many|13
ASSALAGGSREQY
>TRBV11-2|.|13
ASSLLSGQNTEAF
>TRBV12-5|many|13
ASGSAAGVTYEQY
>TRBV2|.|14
ASSEGQGDGNQPQH
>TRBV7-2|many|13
ASTFSRGHLYEQY
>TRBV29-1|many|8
SVGEGEQY
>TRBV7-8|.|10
ASSLGLGIQY
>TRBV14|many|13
ASSQRQGRNYEQY